This entry concerns a single T cell receptor beta chain. Authors' processing steps: Nucleated cell number was recorded as an estimate derived from reference gene primer amplification. This table comes from immunoSEQ multiplex PCR, and its TCRdb copy is limited to in-frame clones, with some not included. For V, J and clone size, that table is used; D and trimming come from the DNA. The table lists about 170,000 clones, approximately 82% of them singletons. The data were taken from a study of blood T cell repertoires in COVID-19. Study background: The United States, Italy and Spain were the sources of the acute and convalescent COVID-19 samples. T cells, B-cell-depleted T cells, or PBMCs provided the cDNA or gDNA that served as material.

The CDR3 has 14 residues. Germline CDR1 reads MDHEN; CDR2 reads SYDVKM. V trimming: 6 bases; J trimming: 7 bases; junction bases outside the gene matches: 5. The sequenced sample consisted of peripheral blood. The sequence was collected from a woman in her 70s who had recovered from COVID-19. This chain joins TRBV28 and TRBJ1-5, with 11 nucleotides matching TRBD1. The CDR3 loop reads CASSLGQGVQPQHF. The CDR3 DNA reads as TGTGCCAGCAGCCTGGGACAGGGGGTACAGCCCCAGCATTTT. Combining the CDR3 with reference TRBV28 and TRBJ1-5 gives the whole variable domain DVKVTQSSRYLVKRTGEKVFLECVQDMDHENMFWYRQDPGLGLRLIYFSYDVKMKEKGDIPEGYSVSREKKERFSLILESASTNQTSMYLCASSLGQGVQPQHFGDGTRLSIL.